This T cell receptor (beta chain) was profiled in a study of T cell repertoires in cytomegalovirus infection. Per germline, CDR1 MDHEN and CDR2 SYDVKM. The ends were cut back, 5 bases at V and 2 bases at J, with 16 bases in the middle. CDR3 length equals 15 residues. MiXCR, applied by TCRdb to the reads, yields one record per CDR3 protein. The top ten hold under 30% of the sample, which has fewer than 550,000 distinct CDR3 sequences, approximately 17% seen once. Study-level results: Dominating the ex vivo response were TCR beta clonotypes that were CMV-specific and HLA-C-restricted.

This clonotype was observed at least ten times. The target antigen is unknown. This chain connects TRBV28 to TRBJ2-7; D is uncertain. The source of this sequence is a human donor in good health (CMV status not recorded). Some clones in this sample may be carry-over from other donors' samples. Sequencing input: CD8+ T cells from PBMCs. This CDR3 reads CASSHSTRPTYEQYF. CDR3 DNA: TGTGCCAGCAGTCACTCGACTCGACCGACCTACGAGCAGTACTTC.